The rows below give T cell receptor beta chains drawn from one sample of a study of shared clonotypes between healthy human individuals. Sequencing used immunoSEQ multiplex PCR; TCRdb keeps in-frame clones, though not all of them. This table holds about 710,000 clones, over 60% found once. Sequencing was done on a sample of memory CD4+ T cells sorted from blood. These receptors were taken from a woman aged 30 to 39 in good health. CDR3s include the opening cysteine and the closing phenylalanine or tryptophan. Each record gives: D gene, J gene, V gene, clone size, CDR3 DNA, CDR3 protein. D genes are given only for firm matches. The size field is filled for only some rows; it gives once, few, many or a size class.

>TRBD2|TRBJ2-5|TRBV5-1|NA
TGCGCCAGCAGCCCTGGACTAGCGGGTCCGTACCAAGAGACCCAGTACTTC
CASSPGLAGPYQETQYF
>NA|TRBJ1-2|TRBV7-9|NA
TGTGCCAGCACCAGACCCGAGGGTGATTATGGCTACACCTTC
CASTRPEGDYGYTF
>NA|TRBJ2-7|TRBV27|NA
TGTGCCAGCAGTTTATCTATCCCCGGGACAACCTACGAGCAGTACTTC
CASSLSIPGTTYEQYF
>NA|TRBJ2-2|TRBV29-1|NA
TGCAGCGTTGAGGCGGGTGTAGGGAGCCTGGACACCGGGGAGCTGTTTTTT
CSVEAGVGSLDTGELFF
>NA|TRBJ1-5|TRBV30|NA
TGTGCCTGGAGTGCCTCGAGAGTGAATCAGCCCCAGCATTTT
CAWSASRVNQPQHF
>NA|TRBJ1-3|TRBV15|many
TGTGCCACCTCGTTACCCTCCTCTGGAAACACCATATATTTT
CATSLPSSGNTIYF
>TRBD2|TRBJ2-5|TRBV29-1|once
TGCAGCGTCCGCGGGACTAGCGTGGTGACCCAGTACTTC
CSVRGTSVVTQYF
>NA|TRBJ2-5|TRBV28|NA
TGTGCCAGCAGCCACGCGGGACAAAACCAAGAGACCCAGTACTTC
CASSHAGQNQETQYF
>NA|TRBJ1-2|TRBV6-5|NA
TGTGCCAGCAGTTACTTAAACAGGGCATCTGGCTACACCTTC
CASSYLNRASGYTF
>TRBD1|TRBJ1-1|TRBV2|NA
TGTGCCAGCAGTGAAGCAGGGGGCCGGACCACTGAAGCTTTCTTT
CASSEAGGRTTEAFF
>TRBD2|TRBJ2-7|TRBV28|few
TGTGCCACTCGCGGGAGGGCTTTGACCTACGAGCAGTACTTC
CATRGRALTYEQYF
>NA|TRBJ2-2|TRBV11-2|NA
TGTGCCAGCAGCTTAAGGGCCGGTCTTAGAACCGGGGAGCTGTTTTTT
CASSLRAGLRTGELFF
>NA|TRBJ1-2|TRBV7-9|NA
TGTGCCAGCAGCTTAGGCCTTACCTATGGCTACACCTTC
CASSLGLTYGYTF
>NA|TRBJ2-3|TRBV19|NA
TGTGCCAGTAAAGGGAGGGGGCACGAGCGGGATACGCAGTATTTT
CASKGRGHERDTQYF
>TRBD1|TRBJ2-1|TRBV7-6|NA
TGTGCCAGCAGCATAGGACAGGGCTCCTACAATGAGCAGTTCTTC
CASSIGQGSYNEQFF
>TRBD1|TRBJ2-5|TRBV28|NA
TGTGCCAGCAGAGCCTCGGGACAGGGTCCGACCCAGTACTTC
CASRASGQGPTQYF
>NA|TRBJ2-4|TRBV7-2|NA
TGTGCCAGCAGCTCCCAGCTAGCCAAAAACATTCAGTACTTC
CASSSQLAKNIQYF
>NA|TRBJ2-3|TRBV21-1|NA
TGTGCCAGCAGGCAGATGGAGTTTCGTCGCACAGATACGCAGTATTTT
CASRQMEFRRTDTQYF
>NA|TRBJ1-1|TRBV28|NA
TGTGCCAGCAGTCACGCGGGGGTTGACACTGAAGCTTTCTTT
CASSHAGVDTEAFF
>TRBD2|TRBJ2-1|TRBV2|NA
TGTGCCAGCAGTTGGACTAGCGGGAGTGGTAATGAGCAGTTCTTC
CASSWTSGSGNEQFF
>TRBD1|TRBJ1-2|TRBV28|NA
TGTGCCGGGGCAGGGGGTCAGTATGGCTACACCTTC
CAGAGGQYGYTF
>NA|TRBJ2-1|TRBV5-1|NA
TGCGCCAGCAGCCTCGGACGGAACTCCTACAATGAGCAGTTCTTC
CASSLGRNSYNEQFF
>NA|TRBJ2-5|TRBV5-1|few
TGCGCCAGCAGCCCAACGGTGGGGGGCGAGACCCAGTACTTC
CASSPTVGGETQYF
>NA|TRBJ2-7|TRBV14|many
TGTGCCAGCAGCCGGCTGGGTTACAGGGAAGCCTACGAGCAGTACTTC
CASSRLGYREAYEQYF
>NA|TRBJ1-5|TRBV7-2|NA
TGTGCCAGCAGCAATACGGGACCGCGGCAGCCCCAGCATTTT
CASSNTGPRQPQHF
>NA|TRBJ1-2|TRBV19|NA
TGTGCCAGTAGTTCCGACCGTGGATCCACCTATGGCTACACCTTC
CASSSDRGSTYGYTF
>NA|TRBJ1-1|TRBV7-9|once
TGTGCCAGCAACTGGGGGGCTAACACTGAAGCTTTCTTT
CASNWGANTEAFF
>NA|TRBJ2-7|TRBV6-6|NA
TGTGCCAGCAGTTCCCCGGGGCTTTCACCCTACGAGCAGTACTTC
CASSSPGLSPYEQYF
>TRBD2|TRBJ2-7|TRBV5-1|few
TGCGCCAGCAGCCATGGAGGGTTAGCGGGAGTTGACGAGCAGTACTTC
CASSHGGLAGVDEQYF
>NA|TRBJ1-4|TRBV29-1|NA
TGCAGCGCCACAGGGACCACTAATGAAAAACTGTTTTTT
CSATGTTNEKLFF
>NA|TRBJ1-5|TRBV28|once
TGTGCCAGCAGTCTAGGCCGACCGGACCAGCCCCAGCATTTT
CASSLGRPDQPQHF
>TRBD1|TRBJ2-1|TRBV28|many
TGTGCCAGCAGTCCTCGACCGGGACAGGGGGAACATGAGCAGTTCTTC
CASSPRPGQGEHEQFF
>TRBD1|TRBJ2-3|TRBV25-1|NA
TGTGCCAGCAGTGAGCCACAGGGGACAGATACGCAGTATTTT
CASSEPQGTDTQYF
>TRBD2|TRBJ2-7|TRBV6-5|few
TGTGCCAGCAGTTACGGGACTAGCAGCTACGAGCAGTACTTC
CASSYGTSSYEQYF
>TRBD2|TRBJ2-7|TRBV30|once
TGTGCCTGGAGAGAGGGACTAGCGGGTGCATACGAGCAGTACTTC
CAWREGLAGAYEQYF
>TRBD1|TRBJ2-6|TRBV4-1|many
TGCGCCAGCAGCCGGGACAGAATCTCCTCTGGGGCCAACGTCCTGACTTTC
CASSRDRISSGANVLTF
>NA|TRBJ2-1|TRBV5-1|NA
TGCGCCAGCAGCTTGGAGGGCGGGTCGGGGGAGCAGTTCTTC
CASSLEGGSGEQFF